The T cell receptor (beta chain) under discussion was sequenced for a study of human T cells and chemical hapten exposure. Findings of the study overall: Clustering by CDR3 similarity yielded significantly more large clusters from expanded TCRs than controls.

V was clipped by 10 bases and J by 0 bases; unmatched bases: 4. Germline CDR1 is MGHDK and CDR2 is SYGVNS. This CDR3 has 14 amino acids. One entry per CDR3 protein, called by TCRdb with MiXCR from the RACE reads. The data hold roughly 380,000 distinct CDR3 sequences, with around 5.5% observed a single time. In its sample, this clonotype was seen a few times. What it recognizes is unknown. Time point denoted: pre-sensitization, week 0. Sample treatment: therapeutic diphenylcyclopropenone sensitization with weekly scalp DPC. Sequencing used whole blood, obtained in connection with sensitization to the hapten diphenylcyclopropenone (DPC). V and J are TRBV25-1 and TRBJ2-2; 8 bases fit TRBD2. This TCR was recovered from a woman between 45 and 60 years old with alopecia areata. Some clones in this sample may be carry-over from other donors' samples. The CDR3 bases are TGTGCCACCACCGGGAGGGCGAACACCGGGGAGCTGTTTTTT. Protein: CATTGRANTGELFF. The complete variable domain, with remaining parts taken from reference TRBV25-1 and TRBJ2-2, reads EADIYQTPRYLVIGTGKKITLECSQTMGHDKMYWYQQDPGMELHLIHYSYGVNSTEKGDLSSESTVSRIRTEHFPLTLESARPSHTSQYLCATTGRANTGELFFGEGSRLTVL.